This TCR beta chain was retrieved from a study of early T cells in non-severe SARS-CoV-2 infection. V trimming: 5 bases; J trimming: 2 bases; junction bases outside the gene matches: 9. Germline V CDR1 and CDR2: DFQATT, SNEGSKA (reference sequence). The CDR3 runs to 15 residues. This clonotype has a count of ten or more. Separate cDNA molecules each had unique molecular identifiers attached to them. TCRdb re-derived calls from the 5' RACE reads in MiXCR, one entry per CDR3 protein. The table lists some 80,000 distinct CDR3 sequences, around 12% of them singletons, with about 14% in the top ten. The receptor comes from an adult who was a healthcare worker with PCR-confirmed SARS-CoV-2 infection or an uninfected control (not recorded which). The donor label of this sample is uncertain. The sequencing here drew on whole blood, taken at baseline. The chain is built from TRBV20-1 and TRBJ2-7; 10 bases are shared with TRBD1. DNA of the CDR3: TGCAGTGCTGCCCCCGGGACAGGGGCCGCCTACGAGCAGTACTTC. Protein: CSAAPGTGAAYEQYF.